A selection of T cell receptor beta chains follows, all from one sample in a study of cytomegalovirus exposure and HLA in healthy donors. The assay was immunoSEQ multiplex PCR, and TCRdb's table has in-frame clones only and misses some. The table has 55,000 to 65,000 clones, approximately 92% seen once. The sequencing input was PBMCs. These receptors were taken from a man between 18 and 29 years old in good health and CMV-seronegative. CDR3s leave out the opening cysteine and the closing phenylalanine or tryptophan.

>TRBJ2-7|TRBV29-1
SVGTHLPEQY
>TRBJ1-2|TRBV19
ASSYTDRVGYGYT
>TRBJ2-5|TRBV29-1
SVGGITTQETQY
>TRBJ2-1|TRBV9
ASSVAGGGYNEQF
>TRBJ1-2|TRBV2
ASSEYSYGYT
>TRBJ2-2|TRBV7-6
ASSFSPLAGGDTGELF
>TRBJ2-7|TRBV28
ASRPPTGLEQY
>TRBJ1-4|TRBV9
ASSVEDRGTATNEKLF
>TRBJ2-1|TRBV9
ASSARTRGLNEQF
>TRBJ1-2|TRBV4-1
ASSQDRGTANYGYT
>TRBJ2-7|TRBV27
ASSPGLSYEQY
>TRBJ2-2|TRBV9
ASSPVSGSTGELF
>TRBJ1-1|TRBV28
ASSLDRMNTEAF
>TRBJ2-3|TRBV5-1
ASRPGSLTDTQY
>TRBJ1-2|TRBV6-5
ASSSKNRDRVGYT
>TRBJ1-5|TRBV6-1
ASLRGNQPQH
>TRBJ2-1|TRBV28
ASSPDRDYYNEQF
>TRBJ1-2|TRBV7-9
ASSLGGGTFHGYT
>TRBJ1-1|TRBV20-1
SARAPGGAG
>TRBJ2-7|TRBV9
ASSVGGTGSYEQY
>TRBJ2-3|TRBV12-2
ASRSRLRVPADTQY
>TRBJ2-1|TRBV6-5
ASAGTENNEQF
>TRBJ1-1|TRBV7-2
ASSLAGQNTEAF
>TRBJ2-3|TRBV15
ATSSGSWDTQY
>TRBJ2-5|TRBV5-8
ASSSPAGGEETQY
>TRBJ2-2|TRBV4-1
ASRDRGNTGELF
>TRBJ2-7|TRBV7-9
ASSLDLAGNYEQY
>TRBJ2-2|TRBV11-3
ASSLRGTGELF
>TRBJ2-1|TRBV18
ASSIGTDNEQF
>TRBJ2-7|TRBV10-1
ASSGVGGDYEQY
>TRBJ2-5|TRBV7-8
ASSEGLPGTQY
>TRBJ1-2|TRBV28
ATTLGQGWNYGYT
>TRBJ1-2|TRBV28
ASSEVKRGYT
>TRBJ1-4|TRBV9
ASSQEGPNEKLF
>TRBJ1-1|TRBV9
ASSVMGGNTEAF
>TRBJ1-1|TRBV7-2
ASSHRVAAAF
>TRBJ2-2|TRBV15
ATSRGGGANTGELF
>TRBJ2-7|TRBV28
ASSSLGQGDYEQY
>TRBJ2-7|TRBV7-9
ASSLVDGGQY
>TRBJ2-7|TRBV15
ATSSASLYEQY
>TRBJ2-1|TRBV29-1
SVNRGWNNEQF
>TRBJ1-3|TRBV11-2
ASSLDPGKGNTIY
>TRBJ2-6|TRBV28
ASSPWTVLGGEANVLT
>TRBJ2-3|TRBV28
ASSLVTSGNTDTQY
>TRBJ2-3|TRBV6-1
ASSGQASSTDTQY
>TRBJ2-7|TRBV4-1
ASSGRDRGGEQY
>TRBJ1-2|TRBV19
ASSIGDGYT
>TRBJ2-5|TRBV28
ASSAAWRAQETQY
>TRBJ1-4|TRBV6-5
ASRLDSVSEKLF
>TRBJ2-7|TRBV5-6
ASSLAGGGSRYEQY
>TRBJ2-1|TRBV11-2
ASSPGTSDYNEQF
>TRBJ1-4|TRBV7-2
ASSQSGGVEKLF
>TRBJ2-2|TRBV2
ASIIQGNTGELF
>TRBJ2-7|TRBV4-1
ASSQTTGNYEQY